This T cell receptor beta chain was obtained from a study of T cell responses to AZD1222 COVID-19 vaccine. Here immunoSEQ multiplex PCR was the method, and the copy in TCRdb shows in-frame clones only, minus some. The sample has 97,000 or so clones; 91% are singletons. The CDR3 is made up of 14 amino acids. Germline CDR1 reads MNHNS; CDR2 reads SASEGT. V lost 3 bases and J 6 bases, leaving 14 bases between the germline ends. Sample: peripheral blood, taken 28 days after the second AZD1222 dose. The V and J genes are TRBV6-1 and TRBJ1-2; perhaps TRBD1 as D (6 bases). This clonotype originated in an adult who received the AZD1222 COVID-19 vaccine. The CDR3 DNA follows: TGTGCCAGCAGTGAGAAAAGGCCAGGGGATGGCTACACCTTC. It translates to CASSEKRPGDGYTF.